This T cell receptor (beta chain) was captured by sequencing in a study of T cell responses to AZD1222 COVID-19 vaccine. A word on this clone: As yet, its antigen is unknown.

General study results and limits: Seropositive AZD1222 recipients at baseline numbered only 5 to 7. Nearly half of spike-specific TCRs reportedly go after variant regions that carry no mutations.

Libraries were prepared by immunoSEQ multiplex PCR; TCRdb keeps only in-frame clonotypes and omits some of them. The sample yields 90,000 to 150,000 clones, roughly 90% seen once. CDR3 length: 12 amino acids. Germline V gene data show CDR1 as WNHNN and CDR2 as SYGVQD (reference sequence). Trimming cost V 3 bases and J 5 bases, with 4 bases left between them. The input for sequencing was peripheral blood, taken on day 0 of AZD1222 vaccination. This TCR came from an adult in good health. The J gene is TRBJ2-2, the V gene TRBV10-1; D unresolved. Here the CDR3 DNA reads TGCGCCAGCAGTGAAAATACCGGGGAGCTGTTTTTT. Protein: CASSENTGELFF.